This note documents a single T cell receptor beta chain sequence. Its antigen remains unknown. Once obtained from cultured CD4+ T cells, the DNA was sequenced using the Oncomine TCR Beta short-read assay. TCRdb redid the calling of the PCR reads with MiXCR, one entry per CDR3 protein. This sample yields over 10,000 distinct CDR3 sequences, of which roughly 43% are seen a single time; almost 9.5% belongs to the top ten. Treatment reported: approximately 10-day PBMC culture with coronavirus spike peptide pools or control peptides (ViraFEST assay). Using peptide pools, antigen-specific T cells were expanded in ViraFEST before TCRs were sequenced. The sample is drawn from a study of vaccination and CD4 T cells after COVID-19. In the study overall: Each post-COVID sample was drawn after diagnosis, and the median interval was approximately 96 days (range 35 to 161). Overlapping spike pools from SARS-CoV-2 and HCoV-NL63, HCoV-OC43 and HCoV-229E served as culture stimuli.

The CDR3 totals 13 residues. Germline V gene sequence: CDR1 SGHVS, CDR2 FNYEAQ. Trimming cost V 5 bases and J 5 bases, with 12 bases left between them. The receptor comes from a human donor who had recovered from COVID-19. The sample taken for sequencing was CD4+ T cells from blood, cultured in vitro. This chain joins TRBV7-6 and TRBJ1-1; D is undetermined. The CDR3 region has the DNA TGTGCCAGCAGCCCCATGGAAGGGACTGAAGCTTTCTTT. Translation: CASSPMEGTEAFF.